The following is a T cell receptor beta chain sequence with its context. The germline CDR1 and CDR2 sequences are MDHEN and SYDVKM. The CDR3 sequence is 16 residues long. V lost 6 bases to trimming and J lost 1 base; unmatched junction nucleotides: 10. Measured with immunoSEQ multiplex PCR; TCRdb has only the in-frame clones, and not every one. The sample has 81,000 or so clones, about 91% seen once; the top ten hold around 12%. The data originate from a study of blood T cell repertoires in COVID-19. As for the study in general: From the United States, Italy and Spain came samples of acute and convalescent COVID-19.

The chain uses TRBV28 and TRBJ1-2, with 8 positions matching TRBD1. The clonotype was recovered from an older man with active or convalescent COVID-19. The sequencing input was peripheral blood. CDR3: CASSFIDRGRNYGYTF. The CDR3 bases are TGTGCCAGCAGCTTCATAGACAGGGGCCGTAACTATGGCTACACCTTC.